Listed below are T cell receptor beta chains from one sample, sequenced in a study of T cells in Graves' hyperthyroidism and ophthalmopathy. MiXCR, run by TCRdb on the multiplex PCR reads, gives a single entry per CDR3 protein. This table holds 800,000 or so distinct CDR3 sequences, over 35% found once. The specimen sequenced was blood. These receptors were collected from a man aged 18 to 30 with Graves' hyperthyroidism. The CDR3 runs from the conserved cysteine through the conserved F or W. Each record gives: J gene, clone size, V gene, D gene, CDR3 protein, CDR3 DNA. The D gene is left open where the match is weak. The size of a clone is reported for some rows only, either as once, few or many, or as a class for expanded clones.

TRBJ2-5	many	TRBV9	-	CASSATGEETQYF	TGTGCCAGCAGCGCAACGGGTGAAGAGACCCAGTACTTC
TRBJ2-7	few	TRBV2	-	CASRGFDSYEQYF	TGTGCCAGCAGGGGGTTCGACTCCTACGAGCAGTACTTC
TRBJ2-2	many	TRBV29-1	TRBD2	CSVASGRRTGELFF	TGCAGCGTCGCTAGCGGGAGGCGCACCGGGGAGCTGTTTTTT
TRBJ2-7	-	TRBV29-1	-	CRRDGYYEQYF	TGCAGGAGGGACGGATACTACGAGCAGTACTTC
TRBJ1-6	-	TRBV10-3	-	CASRTAERSPLHF	TGTGCCAGCAGGACAGCGGAGAGATCACCCCTCCACTTT
TRBJ2-7	-	TRBV10-3	-	CASSDNGGYEQYF	TGTGCCAGCAGTGACAACGGAGGCTACGAGCAGTACTTC
TRBJ2-7	few	TRBV11-2	-	CASSRGWGGYSYEQYF	TGTGCCAGCAGCCGCGGATGGGGAGGTTACTCCTACGAGCAGTACTTC
TRBJ1-6	many	TRBV11-3	-	CASSPGQGEPYNSPLHF	TGTGCCAGCAGCCCTGGCCAGGGTGAGCCCTATAATTCACCCCTCCACTTT
TRBJ1-2	many	TRBV9	-	CASSFRESQLYGYTF	TGTGCCAGCAGCTTCCGAGAGAGTCAGCTCTATGGCTACACCTTC
TRBJ1-5	many	TRBV6-5	-	CASSGDTNQPQHF	TGTGCCAGCAGTGGCGACACGAATCAGCCCCAGCATTTT
TRBJ2-7	many	TRBV2	-	CASLVSGYEQYF	TGTGCCAGCCTGGTTTCGGGCTACGAGCAGTACTTC
TRBJ2-7	many	TRBV24-1	TRBD1	CATGGTANYEQYF	TGTGCCACCGGTGGGACAGCAAACTACGAGCAGTACTTC
TRBJ1-2	-	TRBV7-2	-	CASSLQGRDFYGYTF	TGTGCCAGCAGCTTACAGGGTCGGGACTTCTATGGCTACACCTTC
TRBJ1-5	-	TRBV12-3/TRBV12-4	TRBD1	CASSPQVGQHNQPQHF	TGTGCCAGCAGCCCTCAGGTGGGACAGCACAATCAGCCCCAGCATTTT
TRBJ1-3	-	TRBV4-1	-	CASSQGTVGNTIYF	TGCGCCAGCAGCCAAGGGACAGTTGGAAACACCATATATTTT
TRBJ2-6	-	TRBV7-9	TRBD1	CASSSPGQLRVNVLAF	TGTGCCAGCAGCTCCCCGGGACAGTTAAGGGTCAACGTCCTGGCTTTC
TRBJ2-1	-	TRBV15	TRBD2	CATSSSGLAGANEQFF	TGTGCCACCAGTTCCTCGGGACTAGCGGGAGCCAATGAGCAGTTCTTC
TRBJ1-1	-	TRBV7-9	-	CASSPDPGRNTEAFF	TGTGCCAGCAGCCCAGACCCCGGCAGGAACACTGAAGCTTTCTTT
TRBJ1-1	few	TRBV20-1	TRBD1	CSARGGTVNTEAFF	TGCAGTGCTAGAGGAGGGACAGTCAACACTGAAGCTTTCTTT
TRBJ2-5	-	TRBV6-5	-	CAISYSPGTNQETQYF	TGTGCCATCAGTTACTCACCGGGGACAAATCAAGAGACCCAGTACTTC
TRBJ2-7	many	TRBV24-1	-	CATSEAGTLGEQYF	TGTGCCACCAGTGAGGCCGGGACTCTCGGCGAGCAGTACTTC
TRBJ2-2	many	TRBV5-1	-	CASSLARNTGELFF	TGCGCCAGCAGCTTGGCGAGGAACACCGGGGAGCTGTTTTTT
TRBJ2-7	few	TRBV18	-	CASSEDAYEQYF	TGTGCCAGCTCAGAGGATGCCTACGAGCAGTACTTC
TRBJ2-2	-	TRBV7-2	TRBD1	CASSPPAGGFTGELFF	TGTGCCAGCAGTCCCCCGGCAGGGGGCTTCACCGGGGAGCTGTTTTTT
TRBJ2-5	-	TRBV12-1	-	CASSSPPWETQHF	TGTGCCAGCAGTTCCCCGCCTTGGGAGACCCAGCACTTC
TRBJ2-2	many	TRBV24-1	-	CATSPRASNTGELFF	TGTGCCACCAGTCCCAGGGCCTCGAACACCGGGGAGCTGTTTTTT
TRBJ1-4	-	TRBV10-3	-	CATSDSRGTNEKLFF	TGTGCCACCAGTGATTCCCGCGGGACTAATGAAAAACTGTTTTTT
TRBJ1-2	many	TRBV9	TRBD1	CASSVAGGVSGYTF	TGTGCCAGCAGCGTAGCAGGGGGCGTGAGCGGCTACACCTTC
TRBJ1-5	few	TRBV19	-	CAGRQTHSNQPQHF	TGTGCCGGCCGACAGACCCATAGCAATCAGCCCCAGCATTTT
TRBJ1-5	-	TRBV10-3	-	CAIRAYSNQPQHF	TGTGCCATCAGGGCCTATAGCAATCAGCCCCAGCATTTT
TRBJ2-7	few	TRBV20-1	TRBD2	CSAVDIRAGRGYEQYF	TGCAGTGCCGTGGACATTCGAGCGGGAAGAGGCTACGAGCAGTACTTC
TRBJ2-7	few	TRBV20-1	TRBD2	CSAPGLAGKLEYEQYF	TGCAGTGCCCCGGGGCTAGCGGGGAAGTTGGAATACGAGCAGTACTTC
TRBJ1-1	-	TRBV10-3	-	CASSEAGGRAAFF	TGTGCCAGCAGTGAAGCGGGCGGACGAGCGGCTTTCTTT
TRBJ1-1	many	TRBV9	-	CASSVVTGTGYEAFF	TGTGCCAGCAGCGTAGTCACGGGCACAGGGTATGAAGCTTTCTTT
TRBJ2-5	-	TRBV7-9	-	CASSPVHFQETQYF	TGTGCCAGCAGCCCGGTGCATTTCCAAGAGACCCAGTACTTC
TRBJ1-6	once	TRBV9	TRBD1	CASRVGTGFQPLHF	TGTGCCAGCAGAGTTGGGACAGGGTTTCAACCCCTCCACTTT
TRBJ1-5	-	TRBV6-6	-	CASRSGQFSNQPQHF	TGTGCCAGCAGGTCGGGGCAATTTAGCAATCAGCCCCAGCATTTT
TRBJ1-5	-	TRBV5-4	TRBD1	CASSLARTGNSNQPQHF	TGTGCCAGCAGTTTGGCCCGGACAGGGAATAGCAATCAGCCCCAGCATTTT
TRBJ2-5	few	TRBV7-8	TRBD2	CASHSGRGETQYF	TGTGCCAGCCATAGCGGGAGGGGGGAGACCCAGTACTTC
TRBJ2-2	few	TRBV6-1	-	CASSERPLLPWNTGELFF	TGTGCCAGCAGTGAGCGCCCATTGTTGCCCTGGAACACCGGGGAGCTGTTTTTT
TRBJ1-6	-	TRBV4-1	-	CASSQVAGSPLHF	TGCGCCAGCAGCCAAGTGGCGGGATCACCCCTCCACTTT
TRBJ1-4	many	TRBV19	-	CASSLAVRRNEKLFF	TGTGCCAGTAGTCTGGCGGTTCGAAGAAATGAAAAACTGTTTTTT
TRBJ2-5	-	TRBV6-5	TRBD1	CASSSDRGPGGTQYF	TGTGCCAGCAGTTCGGACAGGGGCCCTGGGGGGACCCAGTACTTC
TRBJ2-7	few	TRBV7-2	TRBD2	CASSLGASGMLPYEQYF	TGTGCCAGCAGCTTAGGCGCTAGCGGGATGCTACCCTACGAGCAGTACTTC
TRBJ1-2	many	TRBV2	-	CASSELGTQTLKGYTF	TGTGCCAGCAGTGAATTGGGGACCCAAACGTTGAAGGGCTACACCTTC
TRBJ1-2	many	TRBV2	-	CASSDGRGDYGYTF	TGTGCCAGCAGTGACGGCAGGGGTGACTATGGCTACACCTTC
TRBJ1-2	-	TRBV29-1	TRBD1	CSVVGSAGQATRGYTF	TGCAGCGTTGTGGGTTCGGCGGGACAGGCAACTCGGGGCTACACCTTC
TRBJ1-1	-	TRBV7-2	-	CASSSRLNQNTEAFF	TGTGCCAGCAGCTCCAGACTCAACCAGAACACTGAAGCTTTCTTT
TRBJ1-1	few	TRBV6-5	-	CASSDSWPGAFF	TGTGCCAGCAGTGACTCCTGGCCTGGCGCTTTCTTT
TRBJ1-1	-	TRBV13	-	CASSGSTDSGTEAFF	TGTGCCAGCAGCGGTTCGACAGACTCCGGCACTGAAGCTTTCTTT
TRBJ2-7	-	TRBV4-3	-	CASSQDSNPTNDEQYF	TGCGCCAGCAGCCAAGACAGTAATCCTACTAATGACGAGCAGTACTTC
TRBJ2-7	-	TRBV7-2	TRBD2	CASSQAGGPQYEQYF	TGTGCCAGCAGCCAAGCGGGAGGACCGCAATACGAGCAGTACTTC
TRBJ1-3	many	TRBV7-9	TRBD1	CASSSQDRGPGNTIYF	TGTGCCAGCAGCTCCCAGGACAGGGGGCCTGGAAACACCATATATTTT
TRBJ1-3	few	TRBV11-2	-	CASSLVGTVRSSGNTIYF	TGTGCCAGCAGCTTAGTGGGTACGGTTCGCAGCTCTGGAAACACCATATATTTT